Presented here are 23 T cell receptor beta chains from one specimen sequenced in a study of CD8 T cells in ankylosing spondylitis. A single record per CDR3 protein comes from TCRdb applying MiXCR to the 5' RACE reads. There are about 130,000 distinct CDR3 sequences in the sample; around 9% occur only once, and 2.5% to 4% lies in the top ten. The source material was blood, either unsorted or a sorted T cell fraction (not recorded which). Receptors were obtained from a male donor with ankylosing spondylitis or in good health (not recorded which).

CDR3 residues: CASSLPGAGIFYEQYF. CDR3 in DNA: TGCGCCAGCAGCCTCCCCGGGGCAGGGATTTTCTACGAGCAGTACTTC. The chain combines TRBV4-1 with TRBJ2-7; tentatively, D is TRBD1 or TRBD2 (5 bases each). Trimming stripped 4 bases from V and 3 bases from J, with 19 bases between. Germline V gene data show CDR1 as MGHRA and CDR2 as YSYEKL. There are 16 residues in the CDR3.

This clonotype was detected many times. J is TRBJ2-7 and V is TRBV20-1; D might be TRBD1 (7 bases). The CDR3 spans 16 residues. CDR1 is DFQATT, CDR2 SNEGSKA, per germline (reference sequence). Trimming stripped 0 bases from V and 4 bases from J, with 19 bases between. In DNA, the CDR3 is TGCAGTGCTAGAGAGTCCGGGAGAGGGGGCTCATACGAGCAGTACTTC. Protein: CSARESGRGGSYEQYF.

This clonotype was counted ten times or more. At one boundary the junction diverges from the germline segment, which might be a read error. This sequence joins TRBV4-2 and TRBJ2-4; D unresolved. CDR3 length equals 15 residues. Germline V gene lookup returns CDR1 LGHNA and CDR2 YNFKEQ. CDR3 region: CASSQGSADKNSQYF. The CDR3 DNA reads TGTGCCAGCAGCCAAGGGTCAGCAGACAAAAACAGTCAGTACTTC.

The table lists this clonotype with many counts. This rearrangement joins TRBV7-2 to TRBJ2-1, with a tentative D call TRBD2 (5 bases). Germline CDR1 is SGHTA and CDR2 is FQGNSA. V was shortened by 4 bases and J by 2 bases, with 12 bases between the two germline ends. The CDR3 has 15 amino acids. In DNA form, the CDR3 reads TGTGCCAGCAGCTATATAGCGTCCCCCTACAATGAGCAGTTCTTC. Its translation is CASSYIASPYNEQFF.

This clonotype was observed many times. The V call is TRBV10-3, the J call TRBJ2-1; 10 nucleotides align to TRBD2. Germline trimming cut 0 bases from V and 6 bases from J; bases unmatched to any gene: 5. This CDR3 is 16 amino acids long. The V gene's germline CDR1 is ENHRY and CDR2 SYGVKD. For the CDR3, the DNA is TGTGCCATCAGTGAGTCGTCGAGCGGGAGGGCCAATGAGCAGTTCTTC. It encodes CAISESSSGRANEQFF.

The chain couples TRBV5-1 to TRBJ2-1; 7 bases match TRBD2. The trim removed 0 bases at V and 3 bases at J, leaving 3 bases unmatched. This CDR3 spans 15 amino acids. CDR1 is SGHRS, CDR2 YFSETQ, per germline. The chain's CDR3 is CASSLEGTNYNEQFF. CDR3 bases: TGCGCCAGCAGCTTGGAAGGGACTAACTACAATGAGCAGTTCTTC.

The gene calls are TRBV29-1 and TRBJ2-7; no clear D gene. The CDR3 length is 13 residues. V lost 1 base and J lost 6, with 13 bases in between. The germline gives CDR1 SQVTM, CDR2 ANQGSEA. The CDR3 DNA sequence: TGCAGCGTTGAAGGCCTCCGGATGGGCGAGCAGTACTTC. It encodes CSVEGLRMGEQYF.

CDR3 in DNA: TGCAGTGCTAGTGAAACCGGGACTAGCGTTGCCTACGAGCAGTACTTC. Residues: CSASETGTSVAYEQYF. The V and J genes are TRBV20-1 and TRBJ2-7, with TRBD2 matching 10 bases. The CDR3 is 16 amino acids. In germline, CDR1 is DFQATT, CDR2 SNEGSKA (reference sequence). With 3 bases clipped from V and 2 bases from J, the junction kept 10 bases outside the gene matches.

This clonotype occurred many times. The chain uses TRBV7-2 and TRBJ2-7, with D possibly TRBD2 on 6 matching bases. Germline V gene sequence: CDR1 SGHTA, CDR2 FQGNSA. Trimming removed 2 bases from V and 7 bases from J, with 12 bases in between. The CDR3 covers 13 residues. The CDR3 DNA reads as TGTGCCAGCAGCTTAACTAGCAGGTGGGAGCAGTACTTC. Encoded protein: CASSLTSRWEQYF.

In this sample, this clonotype turned up many times. The chain joins TRBV5-1 to TRBJ2-7, with 9 bases that match TRBD2. Germline CDR1 and CDR2: SGHRS and YFSETQ. The J segment lost 1 base and the V segment lost 2 bases, leaving 7 bases of the junction unmatched. The CDR3 totals 16 residues. The CDR3 loop reads CASSFGSGSQSYEQYF. The CDR3 DNA reads as TGCGCCAGCAGCTTCGGTAGCGGGAGTCAGTCCTACGAGCAGTACTTC. The full variable domain, rest sourced from reference TRBV5-1 and TRBJ2-7, is KAGVTQTPRYLIKTRGQQVTLSCSPISGHRSVSWYQQTPGQGLQFLFEYFSETQRNKGNFPGRFSGRQFSNSRSEMNVSTLELGDSALYLCASSFGSGSQSYEQYFGPGTRLTVT.

Of note for this clonotype: A much larger clone lies a single base off, so this may be a read error. This rearrangement joins TRBV5-1 to TRBJ2-7, with D tentatively TRBD2 (6 bases). Germline values: CDR1 SGHRS, CDR2 YFSETQ. The CDR3 has 13 residues. The CDR3 here is CASGLSSDYEQYF. The DNA of the CDR3 is TGCGCCAGCGGCTTGTCTAGCGACTACGAGCAGTACTTC.

This clonotype was counted between two and nine times. The chain couples TRBV6-1 to TRBJ2-3; D is possibly TRBD1 or TRBD2 (5 bases each). V shed 6 bases and J shed 5 bases, with 12 bases lying between them. Germline V gene data show CDR1 as MNHNS and CDR2 as SASEGT. The length of the CDR3 is 13 residues. CDR3 nucleotide sequence: TGTGCCAGCAGGTTGTTGGGGGAAGATACGCAGTATTTT. Translating it yields CASRLLGEDTQYF.

This chain uses TRBV14 with TRBJ2-1; D may match TRBD1 or TRBD2 (5 bases each). The V end lost 2 bases, the J end lost 5 bases, and 13 bases lay between the germline ends. Germline V gene data show CDR1 as SGHDN and CDR2 as FVKESK. The CDR3 runs to 15 residues. The CDR3 loop is CASSQWWGSDNEQFF. In DNA, the CDR3 is TGTGCCAGCAGCCAATGGTGGGGGAGCGACAATGAGCAGTTCTTC.

This clonotype showed up many times. In DNA, the CDR3 is TGTGCCAGCAGCTTAGTGTCTAGCTTCTACAATGAGCAGTTCTTC. It specifies CASSLVSSFYNEQFF. The chain joins TRBV7-6 to TRBJ2-1; a possible D gene is TRBD2 (5 bases). V was clipped by 1 base and J by 3 bases, with 10 bases between them. Germline V gene lookup returns CDR1 SGHVS and CDR2 FNYEAQ. This CDR3 spans 15 amino acids.

The chain couples TRBV20-1 to TRBJ1-5; a weak D match, TRBD1 (5 bases). Per the germline V gene, CDR1 is DFQATT and CDR2 is SNEGSKA (reference sequence). This CDR3 has 20 residues. Deletions cut 0 bases from V and 0 bases from J, with 24 bases between. CDR3 sequence: CSARDQRMAGRSYSNQPQHF. CDR3 nucleotides: TGCAGTGCTAGAGATCAAAGGATGGCAGGGAGATCTTATAGCAATCAGCCCCAGCATTTT.

This clonotype was recorded a few times. This sequence joins TRBV2 and TRBJ2-4, with D possibly being TRBD2 (6 bases). The germline gives CDR1 SNHLY, CDR2 FYNNEI. The CDR3 has 15 amino acids. Deletions cut 5 bases from V and 0 bases from J, with 11 bases between. The CDR3 region has the DNA TGTGCCAGCAGTCGGGAGTCCCTAGCCAAAAACATTCAGTACTTC. Translated: CASSRESLAKNIQYF. Looking up the rest from reference TRBV2 and TRBJ2-4 gives the full variable domain: EPEVTQTPSHQVTQMGQEVILRCVPISNHLYFYWYRQILGQKVEFLVSFYNNEISEKSEIFDDQFSVERPDGSNFTLKIRSTKLEDSAMYFCASSRESLAKNIQYFGAGTRLSVL.

This clonotype was recorded at least ten times. J is TRBJ2-7 and V is TRBV27; 9 nucleotides agree with TRBD2. Looked up from germline, CDR1 is MNHEY and CDR2 is SMNVEV (reference sequence). The CDR3 has 16 amino acids. V trimming: 6 bases; J trimming: 2 bases; junction bases outside the gene matches: 11. For the CDR3, the DNA is TGTGCCAGCAGAAACTATCCGGGACTAGCACCCTACGAGCAGTACTTC. Amino acid sequence: CASRNYPGLAPYEQYF.

This clonotype was counted ten times or more. This chain links TRBV20-1 with TRBJ2-7, with D unresolved. This CDR3 comprises 14 residues. The germline V and J ends were trimmed by 2 bases and 1 base, with 12 bases remaining between them. Per germline, CDR1 DFQATT and CDR2 SNEGSKA (reference sequence). CDR3 bases: TGCAGTGCTAGATTTAGGAGAAGTTCCTACGAGCAGTACTTC. Its translation is CSARFRRSSYEQYF.

This clonotype was recorded many times. The J gene is TRBJ1-5, the V gene TRBV6-1; TRBD1 matches at 10 bases. CDR1 is MNHNS, CDR2 SASEGT, per germline. The junction had 6 bases not matched to a gene; V was cut back by 6 bases and J by 4 bases. The CDR3 runs 15 residues. The CDR3: CASRLTGGQNQPQHF. As DNA, the CDR3 is TGTGCCAGCAGATTGACAGGGGGCCAAAATCAGCCCCAGCATTTT.

The table lists this clonotype with many counts. This rearrangement joins TRBV5-1 to TRBJ2-4, with TRBD1 matching 8 bases. The CDR3 loop spans 13 amino acids. Unmatched junction bases numbered 2, after V lost 4 bases and J lost 5 bases. Germline CDR1 SGHRS, CDR2 YFSETQ. The CDR3 region has the DNA TGCGCCAGCAGCATACAGGGGGAAAACATTCAGTACTTC. Translated: CASSIQGENIQYF.

In its sample, this clonotype was seen many times. CDR3 nucleotide sequence: TGTGCCAGCAGTCCACCCACAGCAACCAGCACAGATACGCAGTATTTT. Translated: CASSPPTATSTDTQYF. The rearrangement joins TRBV28 to TRBJ2-3; D not resolved. Germline assignment: CDR1 MDHEN and CDR2 SYDVKM. The V gene lost 5 bases and the J gene lost 0 bases, with 15 bases spanning the gap. The CDR3 covers 16 residues.

This clonotype was picked up many times. The chain combines TRBV7-6 with TRBJ2-1, with a tentative D call TRBD2 (6 bases). CDR1 is SGHVS and CDR2 is FNYEAQ in the germline V gene. The CDR3 runs to 16 residues. V was clipped by 1 base and J by 3 bases, with 13 bases between them. Here the CDR3 DNA reads TGTGCCAGCAGCTTAGGGGGCGGGGTTCTCTACAATGAGCAGTTCTTC. Translating it yields CASSLGGGVLYNEQFF. Full variable domain (remainder filled in from reference TRBV7-6 and TRBJ2-1): GAGVSQSPRYKVTKRGQDVALRCDPISGHVSLYWYRQALGQGPEFLTYFNYEAQQDKSGLPNDRFSAERPEGSISTLTIQRTEQRDSAMYRCASSLGGGVLYNEQFFGPGTRLTVL.

This clonotype has a handful of counts. The rearrangement uses TRBV20-1 and TRBJ2-5; no definite D call. Germline CDR1 and CDR2: DFQATT and SNEGSKA (reference sequence). This CDR3 has 13 residues. With 3 bases removed from V and 3 bases from J, the gap between germline ends came to 11 bases. The CDR3 spells CSARVVPKETQYF. In DNA, the CDR3 is TGCAGTGCTAGGGTCGTCCCAAAAGAGACCCAGTACTTC.